The present TCR beta chain was sequenced within a study of shared clonotypes between healthy human individuals. Some clones are missing from TCRdb's copy, which holds only in-frame ones; the method was immunoSEQ multiplex PCR. The data contain over 2 million clones, roughly 95% of them singletons. Only CD45RO-negative cells positively selected for CCR7 counted as naive CD8 cells, so terminally differentiated effector memory CD45RA+ cells were excluded. The CDR3 has 14 residues. V lost 8 bases and J 6 bases, leaving 17 bases between the germline ends. Germline loops: CDR1 SNHLY, CDR2 FYNNEI. This clonotype was obtained from a man aged 18 to 29 in good health. The chain uses TRBV2 and TRBJ2-1, with D tentatively TRBD1 or TRBD2 (5 bases each). Source material: naive CD8+ T cells sorted from blood. The CDR3 spells CASLGIYGTNEQFF. The CDR3 DNA reads TGTGCCAGCCTAGGGATTTATGGGACCAATGAGCAGTTCTTC. The whole variable domain, remainder taken from reference TRBV2 and TRBJ2-1, is EPEVTQTPSHQVTQMGQEVILRCVPISNHLYFYWYRQILGQKVEFLVSFYNNEISEKSEIFDDQFSVERPDGSNFTLKIRSTKLEDSAMYFCASLGIYGTNEQFFGPGTRLTVL.